These 19 T cell receptor beta chains originate from one sample sequenced in a study of blood T cell repertoires in COVID-19. The repertoire was sequenced with immunoSEQ multiplex PCR; TCRdb's copy has only in-frame clones and lacks some. The sample has some 53,000 clones, over 75% seen once. The sample was peripheral blood. All receptors derive from a man aged 65-85 years with acute or convalescent COVID-19.

The chain employs TRBV7-2 and TRBJ1-1; D remains ambiguous. The CDR3 is 13 amino acids. V was cut by 0 bases and J by 10 bases, with 12 bases left in between. Germline V lookup: CDR1 SGHTA, CDR2 FQGNSA. This CDR3 reads CASSLAVRMLAFF. The CDR3 DNA follows: TGTGCCAGCAGCTTAGCGGTCAGGATGCTAGCTTTCTTT.

The gene calls are TRBV7-3 and TRBJ1-1; D is possibly TRBD1 (5 bases). Germline CDR1 reads SGHTA; CDR2 reads FQGTGA. The CDR3 extends over 14 amino acids. Trimming shortened V by 4 bases and J by 3 bases, and 12 bases separated the two germline ends. The CDR3: CASSSGPGHTEAFF. The CDR3 DNA follows: TGTGCCAGCAGCTCCGGACCAGGGCACACTGAAGCTTTCTTT.

This chain links TRBV19 with TRBJ1-2, with no clear D. This CDR3 spans 15 amino acids. Germline CDR1 is LNHDA and CDR2 is SQIVND (reference sequence). With 1 base removed from V and 0 bases from J, the gap between germline ends came to 9 bases. The CDR3 is CASSIVHNTNYGYTF. As DNA, the CDR3 is TGTGCCAGTAGTATAGTCCACAATACTAACTATGGCTACACCTTC.

This clone was picked up one time. The chain employs TRBV7-8 and TRBJ2-7; D gene ambiguous. Trimming took 1 base from V and 0 from J, leaving 10 bases between them. The CDR3 runs 15 residues. CDR1 SGHVS and CDR2 FQNEAQ come from the germline V gene. For the CDR3, the DNA is TGTGCCAGCAGCTTAGTAGTCCCGAGCTCCTACGAGCAGTACTTC. It translates to CASSLVVPSSYEQYF.

The chain links TRBV5-4 to TRBJ2-1; TRBD1 agrees at 10 bases. The germline V gene encodes CDR1 SGHNT and CDR2 YYREEE (reference sequence). V trimming: 4 bases; J trimming: 7 bases; junction bases outside the gene matches: 11. CDR3 size: 16 residues. CDR3 DNA: TGTGCCAGCAGCCCTGATCAGGGACAGGGGAGGAATGAGCAGTTCTTC. This gives the protein CASSPDQGQGRNEQFF.

V gene TRBV7-2 combines with J gene TRBJ2-7; tentatively, D is TRBD1 (7 bases). V was trimmed by 5 bases and J by 3 bases, leaving 17 bases between them. Germline values: CDR1 SGHTA, CDR2 FQGNSA. The CDR3 length is 15 residues. Here the CDR3 reads CASSLRGTDNYEQYV. The CDR3 DNA follows: TGTGCCAGCAGCCTTCGCGGGACAGATAACTACGAGCAGTACGTC.

The rearrangement links TRBV15 to TRBJ2-1; D remains unclear. This CDR3 comprises 13 residues. Per germline, CDR1 LNHNV and CDR2 YYDKDF (reference sequence). V was trimmed by 0 bases and J by 7 bases, leaving 7 bases between them. The chain's CDR3 is CATSRDLGNEQFF. The CDR3 bases are TGTGCCACCAGCAGAGATCTCGGGAATGAGCAGTTCTTC.

The chain uses TRBV4-1 and TRBJ2-1; 10 bases are a match to TRBD2. The junction had 9 bases not matched to a gene; V was cut back by 0 bases and J by 10 bases. The V gene's germline CDR1 is MGHRA and CDR2 YSYEKL. The CDR3 is made up of 16 amino acids. CDR3 DNA sequence: TGCGCCAGCAGCCAAGACATGACTAGCGGGCAGGAGGAGCAGTTCTTC. This codes for CASSQDMTSGQEEQFF.

V and J are TRBV2 and TRBJ1-1, with 9 bases fitting TRBD1. The V gene's germline CDR1 is SNHLY and CDR2 FYNNEI. V lost 6 bases and J lost 0; bases outside the gene matches: 5. This CDR3 has 15 amino acids. The CDR3 protein is CASRLQGALNTEAFF. The CDR3 nucleotides read TGTGCCAGCAGGTTACAGGGGGCGTTGAACACTGAAGCTTTCTTT.

The V gene is TRBV7-9, the J gene TRBJ1-2; D possibly corresponds to TRBD1 (5 bases). Germline values: CDR1 SEHNR, CDR2 FQNEAQ (reference sequence). V lost 5 bases and J lost 5, with 12 bases in between. The CDR3 is 13 residues long. The CDR3 DNA reads as TGTGCCAGCAGCAGTGGGGGGGAGTATGGCTACACCTTC. Translating it yields CASSSGGEYGYTF.

This rearrangement joins TRBV7-2 to TRBJ2-3; TRBD2 agrees at 8 bases. This CDR3 region has 15 residues. The germline gives CDR1 SGHTA, CDR2 FQGNSA. Trimming at V came to 8 bases and at J to 5 bases, leaving 12 bases not matched to a gene. CDR3 nucleotides: TGTGCCAGCGCCGTCCGCGGGGGGACCGGAGATACGCAGTATTTT. Its translation is CASAVRGGTGDTQYF.

The chain recombines TRBV6-5 with TRBJ2-3, with D maybe TRBD2 (5 bases). Trimming left V 2 bases short and J 4 bases short, with 16 bases between. CDR1 and CDR2 from the germline V gene are MNHEY and SVGAGI. This CDR3 contains 16 residues. The CDR3 region has the DNA TGTGCCAGCAGTTACACGGCGGGCTCCCGAGCAGATACGCAGTATTTT. It encodes CASSYTAGSRADTQYF.

This clone was picked up a small number of times. This rearrangement joins TRBV7-2 to TRBJ2-2; 10 bases agree with TRBD2. Trimming removed 5 bases from V and 1 base from J; junction bases left unmatched: 4. The CDR3 extends over 16 amino acids. Germline CDR1 and CDR2: SGHTA and FQGNSA. CDR3 bases: TGTGCCAGCAGCGTACGACTAGCGGGGAACACCGGGGAGCTGTTTTTT. Translating gives CASSVRLAGNTGELFF.

The chain couples TRBV5-1 to TRBJ1-2, with 7 bases matching TRBD1. Trimming took 7 bases from V and 6 from J; bases not matched to a gene: 12. Germline V gene sequence: CDR1 SGHRS, CDR2 YFSETQ. This CDR3 contains 14 residues. The CDR3 region is CASRQGAREDGYTF. The DNA for the CDR3 is TGCGCCAGCCGACAGGGTGCCCGCGAAGATGGCTACACCTTC.

This chain connects TRBV27 to TRBJ2-1, with 10 bases fitting TRBD2. Germline loops: CDR1 MNHEY, CDR2 SMNVEV (reference sequence). Trimming cost V 1 base and J 8 bases; bases outside gene matches: 11. The CDR3 sequence is 17 residues long. This chain's CDR3 is CASSLWSSGSQSDEQFF. The CDR3 DNA reads TGTGCCAGCAGTTTATGGTCTAGCGGGAGTCAGTCGGATGAGCAGTTCTTC.

This chain connects TRBV20-1 to TRBJ2-7; D is perhaps TRBD2 (6 bases). Trimming took 3 bases from V and 2 from J, leaving 14 bases between them. This CDR3 contains 14 residues. Germline V gives CDR1 DFQATT, CDR2 SNEGSKA (reference sequence). DNA of the CDR3: TGCAGTGCTAGTTGGCCTAGCGCCCCCTACGAGCAGTACTTC. Amino acids: CSASWPSAPYEQYF.

In its sample, this clone was seen once. The V call is TRBV5-5, the J call TRBJ1-1; no firm D call. The germline V and J ends were trimmed by 1 base and 4 bases, with 11 bases remaining between them. The germline V gene has CDR1 SGHKS and CDR2 YYEKEE (reference sequence). The CDR3 has 14 amino acids. The CDR3 sequence is CASSLWTSLTEAFF. The CDR3 bases are TGTGCCAGCAGCTTGTGGACTTCTCTCACTGAAGCTTTCTTT. The variable domain in full, completed from reference TRBV5-5 and TRBJ1-1, reads DAGVTQSPTHLIKTRGQQVTLRCSPISGHKSVSWYQQVLGQGPQFIFQYYEKEERGRGNFPDRFSARQFPNYSSELNVNALLLGDSALYLCASSLWTSLTEAFFGQGTRLTVV.

The chain carries TRBV27 and TRBJ2-5, with 10 bases identical to TRBD1. The V gene end was trimmed by 6 bases and the J gene end by 6 bases; junction bases not matched to a gene: 10. There are 15 residues in the CDR3. Germline lookup yields CDR1 MNHEY and CDR2 SMNVEV (reference sequence). The CDR3 is CASRGFGTGEQTQYF. For the CDR3, the DNA is TGTGCCAGCAGAGGTTTTGGGACAGGGGAACAGACCCAGTACTTC.

This chain joins TRBV19 and TRBJ1-1; TRBD1 agrees at 7 bases. The ends lost 3 bases at V and 5 bases at J; junction bases unmatched: 6. The CDR3 has 14 residues. CDR1 and CDR2 from the germline V gene are LNHDA and SQIVND (reference sequence). The CDR3 sequence is CASSIETGETEAFF. In nucleotides, the CDR3 is TGTGCCAGTAGTATCGAAACAGGGGAGACTGAAGCTTTCTTT.